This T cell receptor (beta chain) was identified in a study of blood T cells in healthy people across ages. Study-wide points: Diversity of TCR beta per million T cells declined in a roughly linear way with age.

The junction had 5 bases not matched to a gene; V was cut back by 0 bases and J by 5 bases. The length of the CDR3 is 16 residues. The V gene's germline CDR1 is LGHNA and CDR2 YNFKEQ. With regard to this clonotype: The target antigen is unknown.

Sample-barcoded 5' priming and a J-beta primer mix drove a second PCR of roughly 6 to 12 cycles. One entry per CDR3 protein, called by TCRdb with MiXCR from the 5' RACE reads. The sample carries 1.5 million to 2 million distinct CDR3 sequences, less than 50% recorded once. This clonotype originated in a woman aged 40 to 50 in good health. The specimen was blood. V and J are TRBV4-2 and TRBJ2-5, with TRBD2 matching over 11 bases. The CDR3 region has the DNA TGTGCCAGCAGCCAAGATCCTAGCGGGGGGTGGGAGACCCAGTACTTC. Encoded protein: CASSQDPSGGWETQYF.